This T cell receptor (beta chain) was sequenced for a study of blood T cell repertoires in COVID-19. Clones were sequenced by immunoSEQ multiplex PCR, and TCRdb holds only the in-frame ones, with some missing. The table records about 240,000 clones, 86% of them present only once. Trimming shortened V by 10 bases and J by 8 bases, and 14 bases separated the two germline ends. There are 12 residues in the CDR3. CDR1 is MDHEN and CDR2 is SYDVKM in the germline V gene. Material for sequencing was peripheral blood. V gene TRBV28 combines with J gene TRBJ1-4; D possibly corresponds to TRBD1 (5 bases). This clonotype originated in a man older than 75 with acute or convalescent COVID-19. The CDR3 DNA reads as TGTGCCACCGCCGGGAGGGGAGAAAAACTGTTTTTT. Protein sequence: CATAGRGEKLFF.